The clone carrying this T cell receptor beta chain showed up just once. Cohorts were based on clinical histories the participants reported. The germline V and J ends were trimmed by 5 bases and 0 bases, with 9 bases remaining between them. There are 14 residues in the CDR3. Germline loops: CDR1 SNHLY, CDR2 FYNNEI. This sample is part of a study of blood T cell repertoires in COVID-19. Data came from immunoSEQ multiplex PCR; TCRdb stores just in-frame clones and leaves some out. The sample contains roughly 200,000 clones, about 87% of which appear only once. The sequence came from a woman between 25 and 40 years old who had recovered from COVID-19. The chain uses TRBV2 and TRBJ2-3; weak D call: TRBD2 (6 bases). Sequences were obtained from PBMCs or T cells enriched from blood (not recorded which). CDR3 sequence reads: CASSFGLSTDTQYF. Here the CDR3 DNA reads TGTGCCAGCAGTTTCGGACTAAGCACAGATACGCAGTATTTT.